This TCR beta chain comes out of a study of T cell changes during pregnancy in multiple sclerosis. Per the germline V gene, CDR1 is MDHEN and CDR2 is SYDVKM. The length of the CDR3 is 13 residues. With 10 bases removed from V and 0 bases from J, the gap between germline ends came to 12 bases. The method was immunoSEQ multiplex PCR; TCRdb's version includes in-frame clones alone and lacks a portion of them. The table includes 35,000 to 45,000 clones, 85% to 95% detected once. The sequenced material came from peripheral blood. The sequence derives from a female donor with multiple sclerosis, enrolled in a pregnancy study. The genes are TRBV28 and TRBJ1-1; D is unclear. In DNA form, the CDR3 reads TGTGCCACCTCATCCCCGCTGAACACTGAAGCTTTCTTT. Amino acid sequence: CATSSPLNTEAFF. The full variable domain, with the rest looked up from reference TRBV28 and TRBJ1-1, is DVKVTQSSRYLVKRTGEKVFLECVQDMDHENMFWYRQDPGLGLRLIYFSYDVKMKEKGDIPEGYSVSREKKERFSLILESASTNQTSMYLCATSSPLNTEAFFGQGTRLTVV.